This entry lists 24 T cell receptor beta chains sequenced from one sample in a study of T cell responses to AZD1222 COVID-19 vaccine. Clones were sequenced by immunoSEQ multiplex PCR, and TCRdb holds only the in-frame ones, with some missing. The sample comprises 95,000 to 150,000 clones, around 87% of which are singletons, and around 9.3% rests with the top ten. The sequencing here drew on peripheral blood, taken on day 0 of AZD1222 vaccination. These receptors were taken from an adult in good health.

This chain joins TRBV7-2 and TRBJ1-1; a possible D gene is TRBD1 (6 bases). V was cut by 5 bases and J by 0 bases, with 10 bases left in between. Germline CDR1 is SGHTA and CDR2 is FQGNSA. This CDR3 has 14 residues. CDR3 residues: CASSPRTVNTEAFF. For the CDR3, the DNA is TGTGCCAGCAGCCCAAGGACAGTGAACACTGAAGCTTTCTTT.

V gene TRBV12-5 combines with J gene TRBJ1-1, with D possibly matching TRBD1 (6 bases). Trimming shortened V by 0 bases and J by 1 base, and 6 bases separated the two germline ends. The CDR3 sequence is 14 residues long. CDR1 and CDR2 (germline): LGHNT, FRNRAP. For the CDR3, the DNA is TGTGCTAGTGGTTTGGTAGGGGGGAACACTGAAGCTTTCTTT. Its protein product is CASGLVGGNTEAFF. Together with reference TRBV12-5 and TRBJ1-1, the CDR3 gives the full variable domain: DARVTQTPRHKVTEMGQEVTMRCQPILGHNTVFWYRQTMMQGLELLAYFRNRAPLDDSGMPKDRFSAEMPDATLATLKIQPSEPRDSAVYFCASGLVGGNTEAFFGQGTRLTVV.

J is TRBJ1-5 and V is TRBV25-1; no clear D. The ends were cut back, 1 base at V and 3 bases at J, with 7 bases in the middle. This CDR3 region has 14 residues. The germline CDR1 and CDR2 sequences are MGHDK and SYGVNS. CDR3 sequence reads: CASSESGFNQPQHF. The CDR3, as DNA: TGTGCCAGCAGTGAATCGGGGTTCAATCAGCCCCAGCATTTT.

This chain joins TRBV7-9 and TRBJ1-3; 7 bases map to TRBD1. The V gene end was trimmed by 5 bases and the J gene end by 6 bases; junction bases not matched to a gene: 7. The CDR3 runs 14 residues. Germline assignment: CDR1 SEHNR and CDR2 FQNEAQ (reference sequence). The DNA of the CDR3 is TGTGCCAGCAGCAACTGGGACAGAAAAAACACCATATATTTT. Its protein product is CASSNWDRKNTIYF. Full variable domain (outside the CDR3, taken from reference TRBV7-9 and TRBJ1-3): DTGVSQNPRHKITKRGQNVTFRCDPISEHNRLYWYRQTLGQGPEFLTYFQNEAQLEKSRLLSDRFSAERPKGSFSTLEIQRTEQGDSAMYLCASSNWDRKNTIYFGEGSWLTVV.

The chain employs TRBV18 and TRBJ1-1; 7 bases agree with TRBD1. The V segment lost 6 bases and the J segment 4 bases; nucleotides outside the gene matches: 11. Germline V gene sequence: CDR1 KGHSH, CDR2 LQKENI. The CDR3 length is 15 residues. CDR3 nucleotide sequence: TGTGCCAGCTCGTCCGCCGGGACAGCCGCCACTGAAGCTTTCTTT. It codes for CASSSAGTAATEAFF.

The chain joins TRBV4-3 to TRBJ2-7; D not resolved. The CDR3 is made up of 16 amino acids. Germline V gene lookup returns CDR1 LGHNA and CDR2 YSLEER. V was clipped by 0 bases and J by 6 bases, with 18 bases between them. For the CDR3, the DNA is TGCGCCAGCAGCCAAGAAGTCCGCATCCCTCCTTCCGAGCAGTACTTC. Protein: CASSQEVRIPPSEQYF.

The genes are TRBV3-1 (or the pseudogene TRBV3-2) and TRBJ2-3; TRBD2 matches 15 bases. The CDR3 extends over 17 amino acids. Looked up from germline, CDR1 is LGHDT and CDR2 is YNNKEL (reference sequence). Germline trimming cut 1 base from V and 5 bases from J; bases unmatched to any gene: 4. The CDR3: CASSQGTSGGARDTQYF. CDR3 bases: TGTGCCAGCAGCCAAGGGACTAGCGGGGGGGCCAGAGATACGCAGTATTTT.

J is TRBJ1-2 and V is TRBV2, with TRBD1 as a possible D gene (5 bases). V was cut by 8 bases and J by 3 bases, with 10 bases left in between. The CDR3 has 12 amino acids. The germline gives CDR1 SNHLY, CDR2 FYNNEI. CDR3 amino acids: CASARGDYGYTF. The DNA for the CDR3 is TGTGCCAGCGCTAGGGGTGACTATGGCTACACCTTC.

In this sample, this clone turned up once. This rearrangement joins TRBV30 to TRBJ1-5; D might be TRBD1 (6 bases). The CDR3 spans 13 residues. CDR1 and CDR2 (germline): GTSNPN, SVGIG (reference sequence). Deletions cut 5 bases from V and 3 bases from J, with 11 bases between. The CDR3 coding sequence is TGTGCCTGGGGGAGACAGGACAATCAGCCCCAGCATTTT. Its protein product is CAWGRQDNQPQHF. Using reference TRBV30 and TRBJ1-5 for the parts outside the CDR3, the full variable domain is SQTIHQWPATLVQPVGSPLSLECTVEGTSNPNLYWYRQAAGRGLQLLFYSVGIGQISSEVPQNLSASRPQDRQFILSSKKLLLSDSGFYLCAWGRQDNQPQHFGDGTRLSIL.

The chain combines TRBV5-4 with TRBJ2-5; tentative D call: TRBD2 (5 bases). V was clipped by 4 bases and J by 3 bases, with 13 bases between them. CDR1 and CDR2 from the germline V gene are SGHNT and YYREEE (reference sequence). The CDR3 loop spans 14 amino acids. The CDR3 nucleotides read TGTGCCAGCAGCACCGGGAATACCAAAGAGACCCAGTACTTC. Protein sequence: CASSTGNTKETQYF.

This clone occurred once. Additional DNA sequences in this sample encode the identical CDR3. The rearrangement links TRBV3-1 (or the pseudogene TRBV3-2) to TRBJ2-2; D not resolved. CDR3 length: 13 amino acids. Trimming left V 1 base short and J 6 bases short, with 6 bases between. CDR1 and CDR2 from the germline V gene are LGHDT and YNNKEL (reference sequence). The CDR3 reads CASSQVGSGELFF. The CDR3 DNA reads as TGTGCCAGCAGCCAAGTAGGTTCCGGGGAGCTGTTTTTT.

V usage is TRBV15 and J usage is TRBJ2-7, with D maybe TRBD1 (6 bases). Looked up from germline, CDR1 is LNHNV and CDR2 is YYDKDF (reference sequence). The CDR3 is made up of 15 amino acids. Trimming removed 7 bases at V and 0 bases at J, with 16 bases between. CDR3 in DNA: TGTGCCACCACCCCAGGGGACGGCTACTCCTACGAGCAGTACTTC. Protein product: CATTPGDGYSYEQYF.

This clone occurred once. The CDR3 reads CASSQALRGSPLHF. For the CDR3, the DNA is TGTGCCAGCAGCCAAGCCCTCAGGGGCTCACCCCTCCACTTT. V usage is TRBV3-1 (or the pseudogene TRBV3-2) and J usage is TRBJ1-6; D possibly corresponds to TRBD1 (6 bases). Germline values: CDR1 LGHDT, CDR2 YNNKEL (reference sequence). The CDR3 consists of 14 residues. Between the trimmed V and J ends, which lost 1 base and 10 bases, there was a span of 11 bases.

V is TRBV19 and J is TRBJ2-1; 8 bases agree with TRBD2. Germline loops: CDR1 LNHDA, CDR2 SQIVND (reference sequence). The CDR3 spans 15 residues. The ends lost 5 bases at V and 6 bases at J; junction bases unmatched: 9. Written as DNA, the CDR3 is TGTGCCAGTAGTCGGATTATAGCGGGGCTCAATGAGCAGTTCTTC. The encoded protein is CASSRIIAGLNEQFF.

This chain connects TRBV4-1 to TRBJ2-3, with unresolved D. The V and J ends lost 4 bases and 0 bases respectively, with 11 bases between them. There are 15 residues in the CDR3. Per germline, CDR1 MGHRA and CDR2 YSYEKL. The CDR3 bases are TGCGCCAGCAGCCTTTCAGGCCCAAGCACAGATACGCAGTATTTT. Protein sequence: CASSLSGPSTDTQYF.

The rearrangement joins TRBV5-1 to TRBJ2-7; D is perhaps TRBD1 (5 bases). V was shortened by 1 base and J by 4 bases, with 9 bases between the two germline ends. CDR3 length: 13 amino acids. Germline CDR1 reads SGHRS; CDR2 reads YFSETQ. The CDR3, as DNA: TGCGCCAGCAGCTTGCAGGGCTTTTACGAGCAGTACTTC. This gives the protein CASSLQGFYEQYF. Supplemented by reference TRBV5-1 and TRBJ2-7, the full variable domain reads KAGVTQTPRYLIKTRGQQVTLSCSPISGHRSVSWYQQTPGQGLQFLFEYFSETQRNKGNFPGRFSGRQFSNSRSEMNVSTLELGDSALYLCASSLQGFYEQYFGPGTRLTVT.

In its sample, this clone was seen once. The CDR3 DNA sequence: TGTGCCAGCTCACCATCCATAGCCAAAAACATTCAGTACTTC. It translates to CASSPSIAKNIQYF. V gene TRBV18 combines with J gene TRBJ2-4; D uncertain. The CDR3 extends over 14 amino acids. V lost 2 bases to trimming and J lost 0 bases, with 5 bases between them. Germline lookup yields CDR1 KGHSH and CDR2 LQKENI.

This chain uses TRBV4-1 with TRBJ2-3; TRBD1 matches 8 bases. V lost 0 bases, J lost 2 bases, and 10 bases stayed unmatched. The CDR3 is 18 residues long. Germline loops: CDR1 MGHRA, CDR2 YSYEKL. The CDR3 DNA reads TGCGCCAGCAGCCAAGATAGCGTGAGGACAGGGATCACAGATACGCAGTATTTT. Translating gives CASSQDSVRTGITDTQYF.

Here the CDR3 DNA reads TGTGCCAGCAGCTTAGCGGAGACTAGCGGGAAGCAGTTCTTC. It encodes CASSLAETSGKQFF. The V gene is TRBV7-9, the J gene TRBJ2-1; the match to TRBD2 covers 11 bases. The J segment lost 11 bases and the V segment lost 0 bases, leaving 3 bases of the junction unmatched. The CDR3 contains 14 residues. Germline V gene lookup returns CDR1 SEHNR and CDR2 FQNEAQ (reference sequence).

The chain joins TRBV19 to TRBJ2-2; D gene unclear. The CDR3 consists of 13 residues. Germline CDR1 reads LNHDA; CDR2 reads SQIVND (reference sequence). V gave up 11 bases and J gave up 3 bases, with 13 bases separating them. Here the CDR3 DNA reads TGTGCCGGGGTTTCCGAAGACACCGGGGAGCTGTTTTTT. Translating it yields CAGVSEDTGELFF. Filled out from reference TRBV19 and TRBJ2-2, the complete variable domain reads DGGITQSPKYLFRKEGQNVTLSCEQNLNHDAMYWYRQDPGQGLRLIYYSQIVNDFQKGDIAEGYSVSREKKESFPLTVTSAQKNPTAFYLCAGVSEDTGELFFGEGSRLTVL.

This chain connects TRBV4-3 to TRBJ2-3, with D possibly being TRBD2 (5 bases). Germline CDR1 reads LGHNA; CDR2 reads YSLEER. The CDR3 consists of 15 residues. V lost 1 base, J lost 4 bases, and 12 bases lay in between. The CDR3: CASSQGSGVADTQYF. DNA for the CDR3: TGCGCCAGCAGCCAAGGATCCGGGGTGGCAGATACGCAGTATTTT.

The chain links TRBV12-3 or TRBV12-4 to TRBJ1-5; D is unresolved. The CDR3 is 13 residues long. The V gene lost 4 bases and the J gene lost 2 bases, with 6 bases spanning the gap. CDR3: CASSWGGNQPQHF. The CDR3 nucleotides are TGTGCCAGCAGTTGGGGAGGCAATCAGCCCCAGCATTTT.

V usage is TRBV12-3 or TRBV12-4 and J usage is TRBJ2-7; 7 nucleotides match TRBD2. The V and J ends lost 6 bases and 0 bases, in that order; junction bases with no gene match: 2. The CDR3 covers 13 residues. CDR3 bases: TGTGCCAGCAGCTGGACTAGCTCCTACGAGCAGTACTTC. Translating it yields CASSWTSSYEQYF.

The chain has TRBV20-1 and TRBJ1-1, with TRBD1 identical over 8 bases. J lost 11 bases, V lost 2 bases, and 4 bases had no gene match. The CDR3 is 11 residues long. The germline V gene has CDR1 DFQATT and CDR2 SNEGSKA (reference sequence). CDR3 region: CSARQGARAFF. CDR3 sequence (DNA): TGCAGTGCTAGACAGGGGGCACGGGCTTTCTTT.